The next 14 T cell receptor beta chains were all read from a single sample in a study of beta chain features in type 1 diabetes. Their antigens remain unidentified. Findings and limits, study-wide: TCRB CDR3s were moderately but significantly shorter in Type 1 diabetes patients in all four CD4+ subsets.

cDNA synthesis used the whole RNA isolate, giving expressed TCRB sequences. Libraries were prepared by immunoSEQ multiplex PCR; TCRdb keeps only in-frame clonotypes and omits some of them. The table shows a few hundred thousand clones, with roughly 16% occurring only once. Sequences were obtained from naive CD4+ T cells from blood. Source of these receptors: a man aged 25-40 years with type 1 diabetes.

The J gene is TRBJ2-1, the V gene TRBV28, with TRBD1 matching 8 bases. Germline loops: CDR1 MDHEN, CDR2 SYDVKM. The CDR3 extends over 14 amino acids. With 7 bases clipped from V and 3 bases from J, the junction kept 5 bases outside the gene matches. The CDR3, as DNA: TGTGCCAGCACAAAAGGACAGGGCTACAATGAGCAGTTCTTC. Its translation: CASTKGQGYNEQFF.

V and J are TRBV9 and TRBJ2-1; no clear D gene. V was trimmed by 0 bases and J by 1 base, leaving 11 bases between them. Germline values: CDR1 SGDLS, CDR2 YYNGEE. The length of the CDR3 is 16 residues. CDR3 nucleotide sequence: TGTGCCAGCAGCGTAGTATCTATCCCATCCTACAATGAGCAGTTCTTC. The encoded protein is CASSVVSIPSYNEQFF.

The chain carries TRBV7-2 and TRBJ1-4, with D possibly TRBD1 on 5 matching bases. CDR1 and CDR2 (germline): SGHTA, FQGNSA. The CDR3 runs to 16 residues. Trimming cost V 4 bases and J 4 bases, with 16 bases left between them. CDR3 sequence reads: CASSSYLGAVNEKLFF. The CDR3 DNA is TGTGCCAGCAGCTCGTATCTCGGGGCGGTTAATGAAAAACTGTTTTTT.

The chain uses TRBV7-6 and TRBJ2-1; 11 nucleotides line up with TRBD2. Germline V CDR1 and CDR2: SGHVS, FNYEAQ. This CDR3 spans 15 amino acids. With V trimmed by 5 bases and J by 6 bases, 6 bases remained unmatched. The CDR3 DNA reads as TGTGCCAGCAGCCCCCTTAGCGGGAGGGTCAATGAGCAGTTCTTC. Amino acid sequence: CASSPLSGRVNEQFF.

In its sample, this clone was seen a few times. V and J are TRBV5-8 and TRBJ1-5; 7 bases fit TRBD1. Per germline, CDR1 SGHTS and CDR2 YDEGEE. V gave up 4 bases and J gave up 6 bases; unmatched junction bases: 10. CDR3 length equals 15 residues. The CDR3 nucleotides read TGTGCCAGCAGCCGAAGGACAGGTTCGAGTCAGCCCCAGCATTTT. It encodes CASSRRTGSSQPQHF.

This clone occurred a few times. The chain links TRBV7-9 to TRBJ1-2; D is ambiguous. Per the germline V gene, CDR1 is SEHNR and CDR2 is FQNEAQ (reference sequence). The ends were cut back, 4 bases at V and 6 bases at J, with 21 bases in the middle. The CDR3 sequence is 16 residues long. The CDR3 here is CASSSIGIITQDGYTF. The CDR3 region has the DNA TGTGCCAGCAGCTCTATAGGAATAATCACCCAGGATGGCTACACCTTC.

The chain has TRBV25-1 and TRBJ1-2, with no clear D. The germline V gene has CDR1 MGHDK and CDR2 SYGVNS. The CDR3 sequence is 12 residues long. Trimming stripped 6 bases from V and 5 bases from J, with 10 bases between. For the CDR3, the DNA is TGTGCCAGCAGCCACCTCGTGTATGGCTACACCTTC. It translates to CASSHLVYGYTF.

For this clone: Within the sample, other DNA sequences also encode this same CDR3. For the CDR3, the DNA is TGTGCCAGCAGCGTAGAGGGAGAGACCCAGTACTTC. As protein: CASSVEGETQYF. This chain connects TRBV9 to TRBJ2-5; D remains ambiguous. Germline values: CDR1 SGDLS, CDR2 YYNGEE. With 0 bases removed from V and 4 bases from J, the gap between germline ends came to 4 bases. The CDR3 has 12 residues.

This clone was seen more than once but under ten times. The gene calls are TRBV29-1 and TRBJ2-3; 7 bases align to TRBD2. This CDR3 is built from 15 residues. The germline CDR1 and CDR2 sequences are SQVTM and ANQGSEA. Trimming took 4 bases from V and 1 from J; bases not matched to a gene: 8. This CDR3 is CSVGGGRYGTDTQYF. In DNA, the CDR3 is TGCAGCGTTGGGGGAGGGCGGTATGGCACAGATACGCAGTATTTT.

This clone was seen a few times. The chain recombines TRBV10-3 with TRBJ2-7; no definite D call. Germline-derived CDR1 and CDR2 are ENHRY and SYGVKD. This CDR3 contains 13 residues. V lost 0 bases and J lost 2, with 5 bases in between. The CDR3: CAISESGPYEQYF. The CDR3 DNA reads TGTGCCATCAGTGAGTCCGGACCCTACGAGCAGTACTTC.

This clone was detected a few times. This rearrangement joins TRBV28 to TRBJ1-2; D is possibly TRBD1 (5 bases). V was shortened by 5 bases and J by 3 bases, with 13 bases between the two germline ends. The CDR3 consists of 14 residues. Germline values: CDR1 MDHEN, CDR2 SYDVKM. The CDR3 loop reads CASSQRAGHYGYTF. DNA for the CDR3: TGTGCCAGCAGTCAACGAGCAGGGCACTATGGCTACACCTTC.

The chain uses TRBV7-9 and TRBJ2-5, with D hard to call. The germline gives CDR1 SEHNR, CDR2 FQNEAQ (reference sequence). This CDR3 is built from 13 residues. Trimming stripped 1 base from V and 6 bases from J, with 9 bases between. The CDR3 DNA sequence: TGTGCCAGCAGCTTAGTCGATGGCAAGACCCAGTACTTC. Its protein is CASSLVDGKTQYF.

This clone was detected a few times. The CDR3 sequence is CASSLYGDTQYF. The CDR3 nucleotides read TGTGCCAGCAGCTTATATGGAGATACGCAGTATTTT. The gene calls are TRBV7-2 and TRBJ2-3; D uncertain. Per germline, CDR1 SGHTA and CDR2 FQGNSA. This CDR3 is 12 amino acids long. Trimming removed 2 bases from V and 5 bases from J, with 5 bases in between.

CDR3 amino acids: CASSARLTGTSGRVQETQYF. DNA of the CDR3: TGTGCCAGCAGCGCAAGATTAACCGGGACTAGCGGGAGGGTCCAAGAGACCCAGTACTTC. The gene calls are TRBV9 and TRBJ2-5; 16 positions agree with TRBD2. V was clipped by 3 bases and J by 1 base; unmatched bases: 12. The CDR3 is 20 residues long. CDR1 is SGDLS and CDR2 is YYNGEE in the germline V gene.